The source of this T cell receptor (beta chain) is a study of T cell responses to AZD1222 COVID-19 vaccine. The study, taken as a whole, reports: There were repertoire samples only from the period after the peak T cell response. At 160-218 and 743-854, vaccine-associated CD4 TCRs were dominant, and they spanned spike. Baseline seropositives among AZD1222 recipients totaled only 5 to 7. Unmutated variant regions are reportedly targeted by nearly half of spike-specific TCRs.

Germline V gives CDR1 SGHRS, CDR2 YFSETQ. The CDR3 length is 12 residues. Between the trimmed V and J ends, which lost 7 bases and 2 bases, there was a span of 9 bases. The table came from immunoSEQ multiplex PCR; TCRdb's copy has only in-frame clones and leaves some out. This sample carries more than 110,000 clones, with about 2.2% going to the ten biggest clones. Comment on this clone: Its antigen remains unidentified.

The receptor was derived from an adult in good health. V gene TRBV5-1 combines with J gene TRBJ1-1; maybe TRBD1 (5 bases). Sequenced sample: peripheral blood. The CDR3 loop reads CASGGINTEAFF. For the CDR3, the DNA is TGCGCCAGCGGGGGGATCAACACTGAAGCTTTCTTT.